The T cell receptor (beta chain) described here comes from a study of T cell clonality in common variable immunodeficiency. Method: immunoSEQ multiplex PCR; TCRdb's copy keeps in-frame clones and lacks some. The sample holds about 35,000 clones, and no clone turns up only once. This clone showed up many times. The CDR3 end lies 3 residues beyond the end of the read and is filled in from the germline J gene. The CDR3 has 14 residues. The junction had 3 bases not matched to a gene; V was cut back by 4 bases and J by 3 bases. Germline V gene sequence: CDR1 SGHVS, CDR2 FQNEAQ. The sequence derives from a person aged 18 to 69 in good health. What was sequenced was peripheral blood mononuclear cells. V and J are TRBV7-8 and TRBJ1-3; 7 bases are a match to TRBD1. The CDR3 is CASSYRGSGNTIYF. Partial CDR3 DNA: TGTGCCAGCAGCTACAGGGGAAGTGGAAACACC.